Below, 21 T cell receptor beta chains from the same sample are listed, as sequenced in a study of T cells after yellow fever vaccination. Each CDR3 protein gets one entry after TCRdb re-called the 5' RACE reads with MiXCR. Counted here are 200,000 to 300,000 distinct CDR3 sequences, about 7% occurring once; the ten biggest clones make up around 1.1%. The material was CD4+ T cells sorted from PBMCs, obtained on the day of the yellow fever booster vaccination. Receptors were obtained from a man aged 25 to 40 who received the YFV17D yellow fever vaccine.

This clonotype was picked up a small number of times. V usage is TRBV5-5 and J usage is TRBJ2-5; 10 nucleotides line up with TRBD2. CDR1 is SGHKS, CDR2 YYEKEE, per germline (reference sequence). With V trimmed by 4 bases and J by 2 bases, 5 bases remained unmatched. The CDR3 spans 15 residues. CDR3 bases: TGTGCCAGCAGCACCGGAGCGGGAGGGCAAGAGACCCAGTACTTC. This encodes CASSTGAGGQETQYF.

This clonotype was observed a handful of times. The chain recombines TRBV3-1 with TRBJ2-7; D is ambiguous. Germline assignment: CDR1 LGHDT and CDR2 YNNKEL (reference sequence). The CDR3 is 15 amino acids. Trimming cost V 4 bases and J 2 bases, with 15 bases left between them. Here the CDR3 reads CASSPQAVGPYEQYF. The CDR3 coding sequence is TGTGCCAGCAGCCCCCAAGCTGTGGGCCCCTACGAGCAGTACTTC.

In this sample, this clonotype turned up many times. The CDR3 region has the DNA TGCAGTGCAGATGGACTAAACAATGAGCAGTTCTTC. Protein: CSADGLNNEQFF. The J gene is TRBJ2-1, the V gene TRBV20-1; the D gene is possibly TRBD2 (6 bases). This CDR3 has 12 residues. Trimming shortened V by 6 bases and J by 5 bases, and 11 bases separated the two germline ends. The germline gives CDR1 DFQATT, CDR2 SNEGSKA (reference sequence).

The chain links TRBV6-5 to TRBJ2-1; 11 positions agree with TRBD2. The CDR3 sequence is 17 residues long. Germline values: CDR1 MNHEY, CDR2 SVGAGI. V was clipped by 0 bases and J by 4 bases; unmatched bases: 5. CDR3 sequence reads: CASSYSPSGRTYNEQFF. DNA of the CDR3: TGTGCCAGCAGTTACTCCCCTAGCGGGAGGACATACAATGAGCAGTTCTTC.

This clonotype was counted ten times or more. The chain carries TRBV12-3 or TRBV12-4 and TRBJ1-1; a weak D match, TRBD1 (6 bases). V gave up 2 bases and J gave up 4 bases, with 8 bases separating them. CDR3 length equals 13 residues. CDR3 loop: CASSLLGGTEAFF. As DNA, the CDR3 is TGTGCCAGCAGTTTACTAGGGGGCACTGAAGCTTTCTTT.

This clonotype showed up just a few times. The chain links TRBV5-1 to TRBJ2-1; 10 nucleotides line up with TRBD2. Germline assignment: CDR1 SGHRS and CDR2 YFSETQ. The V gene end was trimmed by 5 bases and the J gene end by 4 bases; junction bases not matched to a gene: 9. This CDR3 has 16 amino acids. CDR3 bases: TGCGCCAGCAGTCCACGGACTAGCGGATCGTACAATGAGCAGTTCTTC. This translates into CASSPRTSGSYNEQFF.

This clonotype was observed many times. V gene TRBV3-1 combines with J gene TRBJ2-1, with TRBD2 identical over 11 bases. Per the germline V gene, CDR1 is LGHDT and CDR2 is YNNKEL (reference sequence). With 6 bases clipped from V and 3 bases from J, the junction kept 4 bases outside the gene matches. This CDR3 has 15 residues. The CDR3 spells CASRFTSGSYNEQFF. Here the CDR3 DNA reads TGTGCCAGCAGGTTCACTAGCGGGAGCTACAATGAGCAGTTCTTC.

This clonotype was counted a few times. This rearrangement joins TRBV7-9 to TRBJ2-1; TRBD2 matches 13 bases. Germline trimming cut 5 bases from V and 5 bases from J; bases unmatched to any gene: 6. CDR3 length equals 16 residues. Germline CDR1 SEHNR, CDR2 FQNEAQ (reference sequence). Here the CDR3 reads CASSTELAGGNNEQFF. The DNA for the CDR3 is TGTGCCAGCAGCACCGAACTAGCGGGAGGGAACAATGAGCAGTTCTTC.

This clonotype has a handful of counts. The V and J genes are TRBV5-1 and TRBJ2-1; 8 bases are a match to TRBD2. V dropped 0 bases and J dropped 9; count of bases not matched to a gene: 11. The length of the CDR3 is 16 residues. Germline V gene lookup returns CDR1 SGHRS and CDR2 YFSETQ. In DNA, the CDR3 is TGCGCCAGCAGCTTGGACCGCTGGAGCGGGAGTGGTGAGCAGTTCTTC. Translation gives CASSLDRWSGSGEQFF.

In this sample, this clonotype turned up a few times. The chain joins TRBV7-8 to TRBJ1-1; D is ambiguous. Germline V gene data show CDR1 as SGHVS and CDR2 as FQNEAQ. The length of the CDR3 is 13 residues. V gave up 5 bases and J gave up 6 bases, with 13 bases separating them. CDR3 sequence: CASSVTREAEAFF. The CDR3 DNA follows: TGTGCCAGCAGCGTTACCCGGGAGGCTGAAGCTTTCTTT. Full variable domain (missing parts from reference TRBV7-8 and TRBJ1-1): GAGVSQSPRYKVAKRGQDVALRCDPISGHVSLFWYQQALGQGPEFLTYFQNEAQLDKSGLPSDRFFAERPEGSVSTLKIQRTQQEDSAVYLCASSVTREAEAFFGQGTRLTVV.

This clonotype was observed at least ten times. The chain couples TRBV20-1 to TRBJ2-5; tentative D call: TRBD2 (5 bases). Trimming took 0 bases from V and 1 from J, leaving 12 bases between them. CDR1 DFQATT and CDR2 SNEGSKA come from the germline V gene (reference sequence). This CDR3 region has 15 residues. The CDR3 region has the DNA TGCAGTGCTAGAGATTCGGAGGAGGTCCAAGAGACCCAGTACTTC. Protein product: CSARDSEEVQETQYF.

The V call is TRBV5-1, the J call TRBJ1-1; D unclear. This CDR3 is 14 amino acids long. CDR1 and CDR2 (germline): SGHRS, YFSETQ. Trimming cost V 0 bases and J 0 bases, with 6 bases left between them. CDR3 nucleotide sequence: TGCGCCAGCAGCTTGGATAGTATGAACACTGAAGCTTTCTTT. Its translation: CASSLDSMNTEAFF.

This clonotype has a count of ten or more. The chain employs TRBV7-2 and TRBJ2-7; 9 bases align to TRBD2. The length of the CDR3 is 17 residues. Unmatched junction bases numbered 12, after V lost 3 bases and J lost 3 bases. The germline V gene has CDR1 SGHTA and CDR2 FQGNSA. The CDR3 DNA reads TGTGCCAGCAGCTTTCTCGATAGCGGGAGAGGCCACTACGAGCAGTACTTC. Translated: CASSFLDSGRGHYEQYF.

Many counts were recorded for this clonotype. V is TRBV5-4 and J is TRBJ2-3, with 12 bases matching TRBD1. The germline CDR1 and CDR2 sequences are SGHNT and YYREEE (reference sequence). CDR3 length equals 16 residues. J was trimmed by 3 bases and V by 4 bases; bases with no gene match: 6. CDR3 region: CASSMGTGGKTDTQYF. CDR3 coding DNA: TGTGCCAGCAGCATGGGGACAGGGGGCAAAACAGATACGCAGTATTTT. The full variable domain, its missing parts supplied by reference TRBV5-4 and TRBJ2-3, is ETGVTQSPTHLIKTRGQQVTLRCSSQSGHNTVSWYQQALGQGPQFIFQYYREEENGRGNFPPRFSGLQFPNYSSELNVNALELDDSALYLCASSMGTGGKTDTQYFGPGTRLTVL.

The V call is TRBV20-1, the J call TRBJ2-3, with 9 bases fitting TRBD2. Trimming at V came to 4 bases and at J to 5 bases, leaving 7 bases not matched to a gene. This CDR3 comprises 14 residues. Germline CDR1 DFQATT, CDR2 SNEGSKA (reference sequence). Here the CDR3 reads CSATIAGAIDTQYF. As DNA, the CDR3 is TGCAGTGCTACCATAGCGGGAGCTATAGATACGCAGTATTTT.

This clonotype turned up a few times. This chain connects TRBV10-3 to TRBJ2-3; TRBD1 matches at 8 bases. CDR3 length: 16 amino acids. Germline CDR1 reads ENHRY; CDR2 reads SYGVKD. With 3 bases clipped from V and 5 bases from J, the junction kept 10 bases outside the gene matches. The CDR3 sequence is CAISDPGQGRGDTQYF. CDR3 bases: TGTGCCATCAGTGATCCTGGACAGGGCAGAGGAGATACGCAGTATTTT.

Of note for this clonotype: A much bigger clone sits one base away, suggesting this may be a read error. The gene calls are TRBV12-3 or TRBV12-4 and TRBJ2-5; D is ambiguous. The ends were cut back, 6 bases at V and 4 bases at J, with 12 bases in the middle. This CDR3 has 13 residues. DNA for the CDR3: TGTGCCAGCAGCTTCCAGCGAGGAGAGACCCAGTACTTC. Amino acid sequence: CASSFQRGETQYF.

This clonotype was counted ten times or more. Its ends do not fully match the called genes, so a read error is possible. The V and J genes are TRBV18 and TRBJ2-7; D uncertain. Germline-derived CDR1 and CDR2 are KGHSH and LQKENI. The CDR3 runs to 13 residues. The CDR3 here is CASSPQASYEQYF. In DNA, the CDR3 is TGTGCCAGCTCCCCACAAGCATCCTACGAGCAGTACTTC.

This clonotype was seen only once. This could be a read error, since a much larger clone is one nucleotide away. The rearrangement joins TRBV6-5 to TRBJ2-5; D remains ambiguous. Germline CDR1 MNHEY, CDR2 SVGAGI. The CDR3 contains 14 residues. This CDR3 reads CATSYWAGQETQYF. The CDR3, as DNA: TGTGCCACCAGTTACTGGGCTGGGCAGGAGACCCAGTACTTC.

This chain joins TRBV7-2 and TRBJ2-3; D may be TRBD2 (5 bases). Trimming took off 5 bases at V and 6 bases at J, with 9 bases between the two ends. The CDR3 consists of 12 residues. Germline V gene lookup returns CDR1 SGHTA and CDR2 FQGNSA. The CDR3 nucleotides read TGTGCCAGCAGCCCGAAGCGGGATACGCAGTATTTT. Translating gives CASSPKRDTQYF.

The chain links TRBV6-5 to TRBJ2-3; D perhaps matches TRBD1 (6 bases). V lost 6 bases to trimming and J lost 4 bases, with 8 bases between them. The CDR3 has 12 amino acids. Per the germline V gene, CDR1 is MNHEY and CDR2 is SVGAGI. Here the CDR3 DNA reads TGTGCCAGCAGGACAGGCGCAGATACGCAGTATTTT. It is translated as CASRTGADTQYF.